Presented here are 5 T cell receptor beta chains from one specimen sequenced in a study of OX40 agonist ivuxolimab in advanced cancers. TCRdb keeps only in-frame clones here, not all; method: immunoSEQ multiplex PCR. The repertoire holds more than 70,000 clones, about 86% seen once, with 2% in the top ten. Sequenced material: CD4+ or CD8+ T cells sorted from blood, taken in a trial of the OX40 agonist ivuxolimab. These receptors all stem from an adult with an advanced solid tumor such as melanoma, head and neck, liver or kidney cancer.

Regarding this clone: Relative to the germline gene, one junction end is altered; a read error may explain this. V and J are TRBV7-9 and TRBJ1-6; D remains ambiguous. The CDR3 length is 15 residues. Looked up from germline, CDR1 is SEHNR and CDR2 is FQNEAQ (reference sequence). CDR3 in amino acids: CASSFQDPGDSPLHF. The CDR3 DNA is TGTGCCAGCAGCTTTCAGGACCCCGGGGATTCTCCCCTCCACTTT.

The CDR3 spells CASSYLGPNEKLFF. DNA of the CDR3: TGTGCCAGCAGTTACCTGGGACCTAATGAAAAACTGTTTTTT. V gene TRBV6-5 combines with J gene TRBJ1-4, with D perhaps TRBD1 (5 bases). Germline V gene data show CDR1 as MNHEY and CDR2 as SVGAGI. This CDR3 has 14 residues. The ends were cut back, 2 bases at V and 3 bases at J, with 7 bases in the middle.

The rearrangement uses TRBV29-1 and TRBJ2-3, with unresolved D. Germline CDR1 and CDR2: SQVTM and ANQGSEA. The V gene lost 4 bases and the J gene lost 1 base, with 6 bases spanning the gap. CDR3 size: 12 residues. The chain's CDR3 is CSVGQRTDTQYF. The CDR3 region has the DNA TGCAGCGTTGGCCAGCGCACAGATACGCAGTATTTT.

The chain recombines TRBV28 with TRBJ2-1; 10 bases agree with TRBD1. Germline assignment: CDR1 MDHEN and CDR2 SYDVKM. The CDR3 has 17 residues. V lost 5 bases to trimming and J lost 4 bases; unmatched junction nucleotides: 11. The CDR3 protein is CASSPETGGPSYNEQFF. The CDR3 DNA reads TGTGCCAGCAGTCCTGAGACAGGGGGCCCTTCTTACAATGAGCAGTTCTTC.

The CDR3 coding sequence is TGTGCCAGCAGCGCGCCGGCGCAGGGGGGCCCCGGGGAGCTGTTTTTT. Translated, it gives CASSAPAQGGPGELFF. The chain is built from TRBV9 and TRBJ2-2; tentative D call: TRBD1 (7 bases). Trimming removed 3 bases at V and 6 bases at J, with 18 bases between. Germline V gene lookup returns CDR1 SGDLS and CDR2 YYNGEE. This CDR3 is 16 amino acids long. Variable domain in full (rest from reference TRBV9 and TRBJ2-2): DSGVTQTPKHLITATGQRVTLRCSPRSGDLSVYWYQQSLDQGLQFLIQYYNGEERAKGNILERFSAQQFPDLHSELNLSSLELGDSALYFCASSAPAQGGPGELFFGEGSRLTVL.